Reported below is one TCR beta chain. Its antigen is not identified. The sample belongs to a study of shared clonotypes between healthy human individuals. Findings and limits, study-wide: It was the non-shared clonotypes that had lower generation probabilities than clonotypes shared by all four donors. Memory subsets generally showed smaller estimated richness than naive subsets did.

V was trimmed by 9 bases and J by 7 bases, leaving 16 bases between them. The CDR3 contains 13 residues. Per germline, CDR1 MNHNY and CDR2 SVGAGI (reference sequence). CD45RO-negative CD8 cells positively selected for CCR7 made up the naive population, which excluded terminally differentiated effector memory CD45RA+ cells. Caucasian adults living in Nashville, Tennessee, provided all samples. Clones were sequenced by immunoSEQ multiplex PCR, and TCRdb holds only the in-frame ones, with some missing. Of about 2.1 million clones detected, just under 95% appear once; the ten largest clones hold under 2%.

Sequencing was done on a sample of naive CD8+ T cells from PBMCs. This chain links TRBV6-6 with TRBJ2-1; TRBD2 might be the D (5 bases). This clonotype was obtained from a man between 18 and 29 years old in good health. Some clones in this sample may be carry-over from other donors' samples. The CDR3 DNA sequence: TGTGCCAGTGAGACCACCCGAGGGAATGAGCAGTTCTTC. Amino acids: CASETTRGNEQFF.